The 9 T cell receptor beta chains below were found in one sample sequenced in a study of blood T cell repertoires in COVID-19 (dated by TCRdb to about 2020). To prepare the library, the immunoSEQ multiplex PCR assay was applied. This immuneACCESS table, as held by TCRdb, lists in-frame sequences with V and J called but not all clones. Of the missing ones, under half trace to an unresolved V gene in checked studies; the others have no known cause. This sample has about 160,000 clones in its table, and approximately 80% of those were observed once. The top ten clones comprise 3% to 4% of the sample. Sequenced sample: PBMCs or T cells enriched from blood (not recorded which). These receptors were taken from an older woman who had recovered from COVID-19.

This clone has more than one count but fewer than ten. The chain recombines TRBV29-1 with TRBJ1-4; D is uncertain. CDR3 length: 15 amino acids. V was shortened by 3 bases and J by 0 bases, with 11 bases between the two germline ends. Germline-derived CDR1 and CDR2 are SQVTM and ANQGSEA. The DNA for the CDR3 is TGCAGCGTTGAGGTGCCTGACTCAACTAATGAAAAACTGTTTTTT. It translates to CSVEVPDSTNEKLFF.

A single count supports this clone. V usage is TRBV9 and J usage is TRBJ2-3, with 8 bases identical to TRBD2. This CDR3 contains 14 residues. Germline CDR1 and CDR2: SGDLS and YYNGEE. V gave up 3 bases and J gave up 8 bases; unmatched junction bases: 8. The CDR3 DNA sequence: TGTGCCAGCAGCGAGGACGGGGGGGCCGGTACGCAGTATTTT. Its translation: CASSEDGGAGTQYF.

The J gene is TRBJ2-1, the V gene TRBV27, with D hard to call. The germline V gene has CDR1 MNHEY and CDR2 SMNVEV (reference sequence). The ends were cut back, 0 bases at V and 7 bases at J, with 7 bases in the middle. The CDR3 runs 13 residues. Here the CDR3 reads CASSLSYQNEQFF. In DNA, the CDR3 is TGTGCCAGCAGTTTATCATACCAGAATGAGCAGTTCTTC.

V usage is TRBV27 and J usage is TRBJ1-3; 9 nucleotides align to TRBD1. With V trimmed by 4 bases and J by 2 bases, 12 bases remained unmatched. CDR1 MNHEY and CDR2 SMNVEV come from the germline V gene (reference sequence). The length of the CDR3 is 18 residues. CDR3 DNA sequence: TGTGCCAGCAGTTCACGTTTCCGGGACAGGGTGCCTGGAAACACCATATATTTT. Translated: CASSSRFRDRVPGNTIYF.

The chain couples TRBV23-1 to TRBJ1-1; D gene ambiguous. TRBV23-1 is recorded as an ORF, its role being uncertain. The CDR3 loop spans 14 amino acids. V was shortened by 2 bases and J by 5 bases, with 12 bases between the two germline ends. The CDR3 reads CASSQSVRRTEAFF. As DNA, the CDR3 is TGCGCCAGCAGTCAAAGTGTGAGGCGTACTGAAGCTTTCTTT.

The chain links TRBV15 to TRBJ2-1; the D is unclear. Germline values: CDR1 LNHNV, CDR2 YYDKDF (reference sequence). V lost 0 bases and J 5 bases, leaving 14 bases between the germline ends. The CDR3 runs 16 residues. The CDR3 is CATSRDGQRTNNEQFF. The DNA of the CDR3 is TGTGCCACCAGCAGAGATGGCCAACGTACCAACAATGAGCAGTTCTTC.

The chain has TRBV25-1 and TRBJ1-5; the D gene is possibly TRBD1 (5 bases). CDR3 size: 15 residues. CDR1 and CDR2 (germline): MGHDK, SYGVNS. The V end lost 3 bases, the J end lost 4 bases, and 13 bases lay between the germline ends. The CDR3 nucleotides are TGTGCCAGCAGTGATGGGGGAGGAGGGAATCAGCCCCAGCATTTT. Encoded protein: CASSDGGGGNQPQHF.

The CDR3 DNA reads TGTGCCAGCAGCTACGGACAGGGGATTCAGCCCCAGCATTTT. Amino acid sequence: CASSYGQGIQPQHF. The chain carries TRBV6-5 and TRBJ1-5; 9 positions agree with TRBD1. The CDR3 is made up of 14 amino acids. V was clipped by 6 bases and J by 6 bases; unmatched bases: 6. In germline, CDR1 is MNHEY, CDR2 SVGAGI.

This chain links TRBV7-9 with TRBJ2-2; D unclear. This CDR3 has 14 amino acids. Germline loops: CDR1 SEHNR, CDR2 FQNEAQ (reference sequence). V lost 5 bases, J lost 3 bases, and 10 bases lay in between. In DNA form, the CDR3 reads TGTGCCAGCAGCCCGTCCCGGGACACCGGGGAGCTGTTTTTT. Translating it yields CASSPSRDTGELFF.